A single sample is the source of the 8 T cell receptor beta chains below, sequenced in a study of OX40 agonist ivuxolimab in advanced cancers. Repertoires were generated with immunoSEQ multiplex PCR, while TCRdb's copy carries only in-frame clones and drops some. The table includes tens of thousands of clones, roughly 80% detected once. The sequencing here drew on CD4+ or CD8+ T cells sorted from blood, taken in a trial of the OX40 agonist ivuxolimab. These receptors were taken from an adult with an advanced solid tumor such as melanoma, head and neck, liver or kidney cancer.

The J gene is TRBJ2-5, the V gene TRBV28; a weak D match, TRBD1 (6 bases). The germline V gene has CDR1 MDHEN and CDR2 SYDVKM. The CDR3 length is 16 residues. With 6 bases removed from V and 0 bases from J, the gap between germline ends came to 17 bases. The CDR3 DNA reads TGTGCCAGCAGCCACGACAGGCGGCGGGACCAAGAGACCCAGTACTTC. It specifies CASSHDRRRDQETQYF.

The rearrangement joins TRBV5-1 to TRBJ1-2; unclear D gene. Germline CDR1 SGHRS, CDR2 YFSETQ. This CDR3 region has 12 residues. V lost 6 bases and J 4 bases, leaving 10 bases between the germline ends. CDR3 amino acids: CASTQDGYGYTF. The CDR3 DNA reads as TGCGCCAGCACCCAGGACGGCTATGGCTACACCTTC. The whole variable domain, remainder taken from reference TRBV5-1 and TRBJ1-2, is KAGVTQTPRYLIKTRGQQVTLSCSPISGHRSVSWYQQTPGQGLQFLFEYFSETQRNKGNFPGRFSGRQFSNSRSEMNVSTLELGDSALYLCASTQDGYGYTFGSGTRLTVV.

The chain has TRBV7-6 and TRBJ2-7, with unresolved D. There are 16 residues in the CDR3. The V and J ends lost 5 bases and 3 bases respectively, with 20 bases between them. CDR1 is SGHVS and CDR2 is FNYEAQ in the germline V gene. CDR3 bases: TGTGCCAGCAGCCCTTTCCCCCGACCCCGAAACTACGAGCAGTACTTC. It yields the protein CASSPFPRPRNYEQYF.

The CDR3 loop is CASSYGSGGDGYTF. The CDR3 coding sequence is TGTGCCAGCAGTTACGGTTCGGGCGGGGATGGCTACACCTTC. The genes are TRBV6-5 and TRBJ1-2; D unresolved. The CDR3 is 14 amino acids. V lost 2 bases and J lost 6, with 13 bases in between. Germline assignment: CDR1 MNHEY and CDR2 SVGAGI.

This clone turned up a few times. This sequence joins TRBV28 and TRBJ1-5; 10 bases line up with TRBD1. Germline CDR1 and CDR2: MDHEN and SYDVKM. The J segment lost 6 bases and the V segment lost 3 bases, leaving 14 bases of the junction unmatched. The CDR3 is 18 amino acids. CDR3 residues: CASSFPSGTGVAGQPQHF. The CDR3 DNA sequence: TGTGCCAGCAGTTTCCCCTCCGGGACAGGGGTAGCGGGTCAGCCCCAGCATTTT. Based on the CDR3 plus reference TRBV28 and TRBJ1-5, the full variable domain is DVKVTQSSRYLVKRTGEKVFLECVQDMDHENMFWYRQDPGLGLRLIYFSYDVKMKEKGDIPEGYSVSREKKERFSLILESASTNQTSMYLCASSFPSGTGVAGQPQHFGDGTRLSIL.

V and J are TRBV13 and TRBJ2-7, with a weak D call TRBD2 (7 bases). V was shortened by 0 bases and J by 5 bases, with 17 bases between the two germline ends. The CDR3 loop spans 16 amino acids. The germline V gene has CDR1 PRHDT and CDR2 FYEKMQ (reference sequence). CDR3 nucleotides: TGTGCCAGCAGCTTAGGCTGGGGGGGGGCCTTCGACGAGCAGTACTTC. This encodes CASSLGWGGAFDEQYF. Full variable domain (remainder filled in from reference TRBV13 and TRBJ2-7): AAGVIQSPRHLIKEKRETATLKCYPIPRHDTVYWYQQGPGQDPQFLISFYEKMQSDKGSIPDRFSAQQFSDYHSELNMSSLELGDSALYFCASSLGWGGAFDEQYFGPGTRLTVT.

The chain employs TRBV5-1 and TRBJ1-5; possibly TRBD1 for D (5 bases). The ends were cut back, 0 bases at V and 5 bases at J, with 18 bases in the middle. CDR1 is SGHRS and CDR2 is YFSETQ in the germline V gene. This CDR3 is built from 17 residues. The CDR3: CASSLGFGGGTDQPQHF. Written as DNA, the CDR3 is TGCGCCAGCAGCTTGGGATTCGGGGGTGGGACTGATCAGCCCCAGCATTTT.

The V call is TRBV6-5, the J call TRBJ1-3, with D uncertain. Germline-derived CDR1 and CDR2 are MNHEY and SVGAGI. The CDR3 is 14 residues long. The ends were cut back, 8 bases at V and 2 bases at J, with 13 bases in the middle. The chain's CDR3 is CASGVRPPGNTIYF. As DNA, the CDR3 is TGTGCCAGCGGGGTCCGCCCCCCTGGAAACACCATATATTTT.